Detailed here is one T cell receptor (beta chain). Its specificity is unknown. CDR1 and CDR2 from the germline V gene are SGHAT and FQNNGV. There are 12 residues in the CDR3. V dropped 6 bases and J dropped 1 base, with 7 bases sitting between them. This specimen comes from a study of cytomegalovirus exposure and HLA in healthy donors. Whole-study results and caveats: Clusters of TCRs from the first cohort tended to co-occur in the 130 or so validation repertoires (as a later analysis found). A few of the chains that were CMV-associated were confirmed in vitro to be specific for CMV antigens.

TCRdb's table, derived via immunoSEQ multiplex PCR, lists solely in-frame clones and lacks some. The table lists over 85,000 clones, roughly 90% of them singletons. The source of this sequence is a woman younger than 45 in good health and CMV-seropositive. The chain has TRBV11-2 and TRBJ2-7; D remains unclear. The sequenced sample was PBMCs. This CDR3 reads CASSPLSYEQYF. The CDR3 DNA sequence: TGTGCCAGCAGTCCGCTATCCTACGAGCAGTACTTC.